This T cell receptor beta chain was captured in a study of control samples from healthy donors and cancer patients. The CDR3 totals 16 residues. Germline V lookup: CDR1 SNHLY, CDR2 FYNNEI. The ends lost 6 bases at V and 3 bases at J; junction bases unmatched: 14. Method: immunoSEQ multiplex PCR; TCRdb's copy keeps in-frame clones and lacks some. The table records about 140,000 clones, less than 95% of them present only once. The chain carries TRBV2 and TRBJ2-7, with 7 bases that match TRBD1. Input material: blood. The TCR sequence derives from a man aged 18-30 years in good health. The CDR3 here is CASSPRMGQTHYEQYF. CDR3 coding DNA: TGTGCCAGCAGCCCACGGATGGGACAGACCCACTACGAGCAGTACTTC.